The rows below give T cell receptor beta chains drawn from one sample of a study of CD8+ T cells in alopecia areata. Profiled with immunoSEQ multiplex PCR; TCRdb holds only in-frame clones, not every one. The sample lists more than 200,000 clones, 67% occurring once. The specimen comprised CD4+ T cells sorted from blood, sampled at week 0. The receptors were gathered from a human donor with alopecia areata. Both conserved end residues are part of each CDR3. The D gene is left open where the match is weak. Size values are once, few and many counts, or a class for expanded clones, and some rows have none.

j_call	d_call	v_call	clone_size	cdr3_nt	cdr3_aa
TRBJ2-7	TRBD1	TRBV4-3	NA	TGCGCCAGCAGCCAAGATCAAGCAGGGGGCTACGAGCAGTACTTC	CASSQDQAGGYEQYF
TRBJ1-2	TRBD1	TRBV10-3	NA	TGTGCCATCACCACGGACAGGGGGCCGGATGGCTACACCTTC	CAITTDRGPDGYTF
TRBJ2-5	NA	TRBV13	NA	TGTGCCAGCAGCCAAGCGGCCCGCCAAGAGACCCAGTACTTC	CASSQAARQETQYF
TRBJ2-7	TRBD2	TRBV7-8	NA	TGTGCCAGCAGCCCCGTCGGGAGGGAGGGGTCTTACGAGCAGTACTTC	CASSPVGREGSYEQYF
TRBJ2-3	NA	TRBV7-9	NA	TGTGCCAGCAGCTTAGGAGTTACGCAGTATTTT	CASSLGVTQYF
TRBJ2-2	TRBD1	TRBV14	NA	TGTGCCAGCAGACCCAGGGGGACGAGGGCCGGGGAGCTGTTTTTT	CASRPRGTRAGELFF
TRBJ2-7	NA	TRBV7-2	NA	TGTGCCAGCAGCCCGTGGGCCGGCTCCTACGAGCAGTACTTC	CASSPWAGSYEQYF
TRBJ1-2	NA	TRBV6-5	NA	TGTGCCAGCAGTTATGGGGGAGCCTATGGCTACACCTTC	CASSYGGAYGYTF
TRBJ1-4	TRBD1	TRBV29-1	NA	TGCAGCGCCTTCGGGACAGGGAATGAAAAACTGTTTTTT	CSAFGTGNEKLFF
TRBJ2-7	NA	TRBV10-3	NA	TGTGCCATCAGTGAGCTCCCTACCACCTACGAGCAGTACTTC	CAISELPTTYEQYF
TRBJ1-2	NA	TRBV29-1	NA	TGCAGCGCCCGACCCGGGAGTAACTATGGCTACACCTTC	CSARPGSNYGYTF
TRBJ2-3	TRBD2	TRBV29-1	NA	TGCAGCGTTACCATTGGCGGGGGTTCAGATACGCAGTATTTT	CSVTIGGGSDTQYF
TRBJ1-5	NA	TRBV30	NA	TGTGCCTGGAGTGTACGAGGTGGATCCCAGCATTTT	CAWSVRGGSQHF
TRBJ1-2	TRBD1	TRBV6-5	few	TGTGCCAGCAGTCTACAGGGGAACTATGGCTACACCTTC	CASSLQGNYGYTF
TRBJ2-3	TRBD1	TRBV5-1	NA	TGCGCCAGCAGCCGCGACAGGGCGAGCACAGATACGCAGTATTTT	CASSRDRASTDTQYF
TRBJ2-5	NA	TRBV7-9	few	TGTGCCAGCAGCTTAGTGTTGGGGGAGACCCAGTACTTC	CASSLVLGETQYF
TRBJ2-7	NA	TRBV2	NA	TGTGCCAGCAGTGAGCAGGGACCCTACGAGCAGTACTTC	CASSEQGPYEQYF
TRBJ2-6	NA	TRBV19	NA	TGTGCCAGTACCCCTGGGGGGACTGGGGCCAACGTCCTGACTTTC	CASTPGGTGANVLTF
TRBJ1-6	NA	TRBV1	NA	TGCACCAGCAGCCAAGGGACAGGGGGCTATAATTCACCCCTCCACTTT	CTSSQGTGGYNSPLHF
TRBJ2-6	NA	TRBV7-9	few	TGTGCCAGCAGCTCGAAAAGGGGTGGAGTGAGGGGGGCCAACGTCCTGACTTTC	CASSSKRGGVRGANVLTF
TRBJ1-2	NA	TRBV4-3	NA	TGCGCCAGCAGCCACACGGCGGGCTATGGCTACACCTTC	CASSHTAGYGYTF
TRBJ2-3	NA	TRBV7-3	NA	TGTGCCAGCAGCCGCCAGGGGACAGATACGCAGTATTTT	CASSRQGTDTQYF
TRBJ2-7	TRBD1	TRBV7-8	NA	TGTGCCAGCAGCCTCGGGACAGGGTCGCACGAGCAGTACTTC	CASSLGTGSHEQYF
TRBJ2-1	TRBD2	TRBV25-1	NA	TGTGCCAGCAGTGAGCCCCGGGGGGGCGCCTACAATGAGCAGTTCTTC	CASSEPRGGAYNEQFF
TRBJ2-1	NA	TRBV18	NA	TGTGCCAGCTCACCACCGCGACAGAGCTACAATGAGCAGTTCTTC	CASSPPRQSYNEQFF
TRBJ1-2	NA	TRBV7-2	NA	TGTGCCAGCAGCGCACTCGTAAGGGTGGCGAACTATGGCTACACCTTC	CASSALVRVANYGYTF
TRBJ1-5	NA	TRBV25-1	NA	TGTGCCAGCAGTGAATACGGGGACAATCAGCCCCAGCATTTT	CASSEYGDNQPQHF
TRBJ2-3	NA	TRBV10-3	NA	TGTGCCATCAGTGAAGACACAGATACGCAGTATTTT	CAISEDTDTQYF
TRBJ2-7	NA	TRBV18	NA	TGTGCCAGCTCACCACTGTTCAGGGGTACTACCACAGAGCAGTACTTC	CASSPLFRGTTTEQYF
TRBJ2-2	NA	TRBV30	NA	TGTGCCTGGAGTCTGGCTGGGGGAGGGAACACCGGGGAGCTGTTTTTT	CAWSLAGGGNTGELFF